A single sample gave rise to the 8 T cell receptor beta chains below, sequenced in a study of blood T cell repertoires in COVID-19. The repertoire was sequenced with immunoSEQ multiplex PCR; TCRdb's copy has only in-frame clones and lacks some. The table includes 35,000 to 40,000 clones, about 85% detected once. Sequencing was performed on peripheral blood. Receptors were obtained from a middle-aged man with active COVID-19.

The rearrangement joins TRBV27 to TRBJ2-4; the match to TRBD1 covers 7 bases. Germline CDR1 reads MNHEY; CDR2 reads SMNVEV (reference sequence). The ends lost 3 bases at V and 5 bases at J; junction bases unmatched: 1. The CDR3 has 13 residues. The CDR3 sequence is CASSFQGENIQYF. CDR3 DNA: TGTGCCAGCAGTTTCCAGGGGGAAAACATTCAGTACTTC.

This rearrangement joins TRBV6-5 to TRBJ1-5; D is perhaps TRBD1 (5 bases). V was pared by 5 bases and J by 5 bases, with 16 bases between. The CDR3 has 15 residues. Germline V gene data show CDR1 as MNHEY and CDR2 as SVGAGI. The CDR3, as DNA: TGTGCCAGCAGTCGTGGGACTGCCGAACATCAGCCCCAGCATTTT. The encoded protein is CASSRGTAEHQPQHF.

The chain joins TRBV28 to TRBJ2-3, with a possible D match to TRBD2 (6 bases). The V and J ends lost 3 bases and 1 base respectively, with 17 bases between them. Germline values: CDR1 MDHEN, CDR2 SYDVKM. The CDR3 length is 17 residues. The CDR3 sequence: CASSFTTLAAGTDTQYF. CDR3 in DNA: TGTGCCAGCAGTTTCACGACTTTAGCGGCGGGCACAGATACGCAGTATTTT. The complete variable domain, with remaining parts taken from reference TRBV28 and TRBJ2-3, reads DVKVTQSSRYLVKRTGEKVFLECVQDMDHENMFWYRQDPGLGLRLIYFSYDVKMKEKGDIPEGYSVSREKKERFSLILESASTNQTSMYLCASSFTTLAAGTDTQYFGPGTRLTVL.

Judged by abundance, this clone is medium-sized. This sequence joins TRBV7-8 and TRBJ1-6, with 9 bases fitting TRBD1. The junction had 8 bases not matched to a gene; V was cut back by 1 base and J by 1 base. Germline values: CDR1 SGHVS, CDR2 FQNEAQ. This CDR3 has 19 amino acids. CDR3 nucleotide sequence: TGTGCCAGCAGCTTAGAGGGACAGGGTTCCCTGTCCTATAATTCACCCCTCCACTTT. Translation gives CASSLEGQGSLSYNSPLHF.

Concerning this clone: Other DNA sequences in the sample encode the same CDR3. V and J are TRBV5-1 and TRBJ2-7; D remains unclear. The germline V gene encodes CDR1 SGHRS and CDR2 YFSETQ. The V and J ends lost 0 bases and 7 bases respectively, with 5 bases between them. The CDR3 length is 11 residues. This CDR3 reads CASSLAREQYF. Written as DNA, the CDR3 is TGCGCCAGCAGCTTGGCGCGAGAGCAGTACTTC.

The chain joins TRBV19 to TRBJ2-6, with 7 bases identical to TRBD1. This CDR3 is built from 17 residues. With 6 bases clipped from V and 0 bases from J, the junction kept 8 bases outside the gene matches. Germline CDR1 reads LNHDA; CDR2 reads SQIVND (reference sequence). The CDR3 region has the DNA TGTGCCAGTAGAACCATGACAGGGCACTCTGGGGCCAACGTCCTGACTTTC. Translating it yields CASRTMTGHSGANVLTF.

V and J are TRBV28 and TRBJ1-2; 7 positions match TRBD1. Losses at the gene ends were 6 bases for V and 4 bases for J; bases not matched to a gene: 8. The CDR3 runs to 14 residues. Germline assignment: CDR1 MDHEN and CDR2 SYDVKM. CDR3 loop: CASRQRQGTYGYTF. The DNA for the CDR3 is TGTGCCAGCAGGCAAAGACAGGGAACCTATGGCTACACCTTC.

The gene calls are TRBV4-3 and TRBJ2-1; D call uncertain. There are 17 residues in the CDR3. CDR1 LGHNA and CDR2 YSLEER come from the germline V gene. The V end lost 1 base, the J end lost 6 bases, and 19 bases lay between the germline ends. The CDR3 DNA reads as TGCGCCAGCAGCCAAGGGTACCAGGTGCCTGGGTTCAATGAGCAGTTCTTC. This encodes CASSQGYQVPGFNEQFF.